Listed here are 3 T cell receptor beta chains from one sample, sequenced in a study of blood T cell repertoires in COVID-19 (dated by TCRdb to the early 2020s). Preparation of the library involved the immunoSEQ multiplex PCR assay. The clones in this table, taken by TCRdb from immuneACCESS, are in-frame only. Not every clone is retained; where verified, under half of the shortfall comes from an unresolved V gene, and the cause of the rest is unknown. For this sample there are a few hundred thousand clones; 86% appear just once. The top ten clonotypes cover roughly 4% of the sample. Sequencing used PBMCs or T cells enriched from blood (not recorded which). The source is a woman aged 25 to 39 who had been exposed to COVID-19.

A single count supports this clone. CDR3 nucleotide sequence: TGTGCCAGCAGACGGTCCGGCGGGGAGCTGTTTTTT. Encoded protein: CASRRSGGELFF. The chain is built from TRBV12-3 or TRBV12-4 and TRBJ2-2; D is unclear. Trimming removed 6 bases from V and 7 bases from J, with 9 bases in between. The CDR3 spans 12 residues.

The chain recombines TRBV13 with TRBJ2-5, with 13 bases lining up with TRBD2. Germline trimming cut 0 bases from V and 2 bases from J; bases unmatched to any gene: 3. Looked up from germline, CDR1 is PRHDT and CDR2 is FYEKMQ (reference sequence). CDR3 length equals 17 residues. The CDR3 region is CASSLGTSGGTQETQYF. In DNA, the CDR3 is TGTGCCAGCAGCTTAGGGACTAGCGGGGGGACACAAGAGACCCAGTACTTC.

The chain recombines TRBV9 with TRBJ2-3, with TRBD1 as a possible D gene (6 bases). The ends were cut back, 0 bases at V and 5 bases at J, with 16 bases in the middle. The CDR3 sequence is 16 residues long. The germline CDR1 and CDR2 sequences are SGDLS and YYNGEE. The CDR3 sequence is CASSVGGQGYGDTQYF. Written as DNA, the CDR3 is TGTGCCAGCAGCGTAGGGGGCCAGGGGTACGGAGATACGCAGTATTTT.